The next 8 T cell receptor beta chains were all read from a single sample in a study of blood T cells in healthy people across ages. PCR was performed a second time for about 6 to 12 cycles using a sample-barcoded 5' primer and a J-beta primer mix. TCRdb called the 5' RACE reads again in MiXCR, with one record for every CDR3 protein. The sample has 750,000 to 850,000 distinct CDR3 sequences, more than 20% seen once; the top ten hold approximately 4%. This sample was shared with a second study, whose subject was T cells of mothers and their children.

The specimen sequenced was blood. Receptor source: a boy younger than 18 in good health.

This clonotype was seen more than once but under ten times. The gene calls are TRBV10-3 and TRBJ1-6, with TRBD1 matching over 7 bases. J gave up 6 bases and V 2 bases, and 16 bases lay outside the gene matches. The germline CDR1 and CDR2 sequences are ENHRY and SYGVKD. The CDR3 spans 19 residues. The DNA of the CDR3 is TGTGCCATCAGTGAGGAGGGGGCAGCAGCCCTAGGAAGTAATTCACCCCTCCACTTT. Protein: CAISEEGAAALGSNSPLHF.

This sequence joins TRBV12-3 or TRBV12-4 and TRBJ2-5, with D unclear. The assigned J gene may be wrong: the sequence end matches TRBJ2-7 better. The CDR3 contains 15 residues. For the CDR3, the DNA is TGTGCCAGCAGTTTTGGCAGTAAAAGCTCCTACGAGCAGTACTTC. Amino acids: CASSFGSKSSYEQYF.

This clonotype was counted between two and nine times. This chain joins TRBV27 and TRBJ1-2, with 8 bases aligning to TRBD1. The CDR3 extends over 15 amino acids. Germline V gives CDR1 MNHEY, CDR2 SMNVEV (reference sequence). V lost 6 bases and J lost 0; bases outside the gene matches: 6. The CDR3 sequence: CASSASGGPNYGYTF. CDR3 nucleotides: TGTGCCAGCAGCGCCTCAGGGGGCCCTAACTATGGCTACACCTTC.

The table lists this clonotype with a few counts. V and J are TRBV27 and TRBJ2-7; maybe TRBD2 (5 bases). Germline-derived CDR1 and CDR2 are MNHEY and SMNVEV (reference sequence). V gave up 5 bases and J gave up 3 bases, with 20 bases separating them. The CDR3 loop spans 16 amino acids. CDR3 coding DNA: TGTGCCAGCAGTCCTAGCCCTCGACGGACCTACTACGAGCAGTACTTC. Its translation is CASSPSPRRTYYEQYF.

The CDR3 reads CASSYSGRPADTQYF. In nucleotides, the CDR3 is TGTGCCAGCAGCTATAGCGGGAGACCGGCAGATACGCAGTATTTT. The chain is built from TRBV9 and TRBJ2-3; 9 nucleotides agree with TRBD2. Losses at the gene ends were 4 bases for V and 4 bases for J; bases not matched to a gene: 7. The CDR3 contains 15 residues. Germline V gives CDR1 SGDLS, CDR2 YYNGEE.

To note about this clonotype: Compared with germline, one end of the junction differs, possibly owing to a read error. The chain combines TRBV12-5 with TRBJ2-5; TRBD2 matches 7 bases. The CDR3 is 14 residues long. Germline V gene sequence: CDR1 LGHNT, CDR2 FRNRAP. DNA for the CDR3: TGTGCTAGTGGTTTCGGGGGGACCCAAGAGACCCTGTACTTC. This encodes CASGFGGTQETLYF.

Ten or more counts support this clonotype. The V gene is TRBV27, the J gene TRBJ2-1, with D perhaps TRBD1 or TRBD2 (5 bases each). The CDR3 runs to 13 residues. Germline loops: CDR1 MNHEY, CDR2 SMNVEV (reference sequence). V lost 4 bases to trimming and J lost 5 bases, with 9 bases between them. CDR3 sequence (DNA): TGTGCCAGCAGTTGGGGACCAAACAATGAGCAGTTCTTC. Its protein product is CASSWGPNNEQFF.

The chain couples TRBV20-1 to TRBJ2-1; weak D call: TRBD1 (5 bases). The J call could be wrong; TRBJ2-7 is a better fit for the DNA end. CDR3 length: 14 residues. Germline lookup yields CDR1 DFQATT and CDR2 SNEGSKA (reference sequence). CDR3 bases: TGCAGTGCTAGGAGTCAGGGTTCGATTTACGAGCAGTACTTC. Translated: CSARSQGSIYEQYF.